This paragraph covers one T cell receptor (beta chain) sequence. The antigen remains unidentified. The V gene end was trimmed by 2 bases and the J gene end by 7 bases; junction bases not matched to a gene: 5. There are 14 residues in the CDR3. From germline, CDR1 is LGHNA and CDR2 YNFKEQ. The sample is drawn from a study of tissue T cells after allogeneic stem cell transplantation. General observations from the study: Motif-based clustering found tissue-specific repertoire signatures shared across patients, though few clones were shared.

Clones were read by immunoSEQ multiplex PCR, and TCRdb kept only the in-frame ones, dropping some. The repertoire holds approximately 12,000 clones, with roughly 70% as singletons. The sequencing here drew on tissue from the right colon, taken at autopsy. The genes are TRBV4-2 and TRBJ2-1; 7 bases line up with TRBD1. This sequence originates from a woman aged 18 to 49 with breast cancer. The CDR3 DNA sequence: TGTGCCAGCAGCCAACGGGACAGTCGTAATGAGCAGTTCTTC. Translating it yields CASSQRDSRNEQFF.